These 3 T cell receptor beta chains originate from one sample sequenced in a study of blood T cell repertoires in COVID-19. Profiled with immunoSEQ multiplex PCR; TCRdb holds only in-frame clones, not every one. The data contain about 160,000 clones, 75% to 90% of them singletons. The sequencing sample was made of peripheral blood. The receptors shown here come from an elderly woman with active or convalescent COVID-19.

V usage is TRBV4-2 and J usage is TRBJ2-5, with 8 positions matching TRBD1. CDR1 is LGHNA and CDR2 is YNFKEQ in the germline V gene. The V and J ends lost 4 bases and 2 bases, in that order; junction bases with no gene match: 6. The CDR3 has 15 amino acids. The CDR3: CASSLIQGDQETQYF. The CDR3 DNA is TGTGCCAGCAGCCTCATACAGGGGGATCAAGAGACCCAGTACTTC.

The chain combines TRBV10-3 with TRBJ1-1; 11 nucleotides align to TRBD1. The CDR3 sequence is 15 residues long. The germline V gene has CDR1 ENHRY and CDR2 SYGVKD. V dropped 8 bases and J dropped 2; count of bases not matched to a gene: 7. The CDR3 here is CAIGGQGAQNTEAFF. The CDR3 DNA is TGTGCCATCGGAGGACAGGGGGCGCAAAACACTGAAGCTTTCTTT.

This clone was counted once. The chain carries TRBV5-5 and TRBJ2-1; D is ambiguous. This CDR3 contains 17 residues. The germline gives CDR1 SGHKS, CDR2 YYEKEE (reference sequence). Trimming removed 2 bases from V and 5 bases from J, with 20 bases in between. CDR3 coding DNA: TGTGCCAGCAGCTTTTTCTTCGCCGGGTCAAACGACAATGAGCAGTTCTTC. Residues: CASSFFFAGSNDNEQFF.